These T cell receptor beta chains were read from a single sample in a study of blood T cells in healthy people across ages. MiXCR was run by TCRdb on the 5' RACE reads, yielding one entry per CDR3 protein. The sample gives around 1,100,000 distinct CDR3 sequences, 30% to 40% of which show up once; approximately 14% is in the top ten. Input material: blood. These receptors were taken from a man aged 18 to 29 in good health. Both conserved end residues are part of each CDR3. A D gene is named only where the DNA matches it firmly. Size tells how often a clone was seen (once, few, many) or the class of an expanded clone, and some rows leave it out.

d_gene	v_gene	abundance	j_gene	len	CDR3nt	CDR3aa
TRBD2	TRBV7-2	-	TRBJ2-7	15	TGTGCCAGCAGCCTTTCGGGGGGGCTCTCCTACGAGCAGTACTTC	CASSLSGGLSYEQYF
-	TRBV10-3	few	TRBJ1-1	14	TGTGCCATCAGTGGCCGGGGAGCTGGCACTGAAGCTTTCTTT	CAISGRGAGTEAFF
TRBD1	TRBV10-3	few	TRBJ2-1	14	TGTGCCGCCACAGGGGGCGAAGCCCGCAATGAGCAGTTCTTC	CAATGGEARNEQFF
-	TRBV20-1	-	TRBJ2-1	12	TGCAGTGCTAGAGTGGGACCCAATGAGCAGTTCTTC	CSARVGPNEQFF
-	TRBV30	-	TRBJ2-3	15	TGTGCCTGGAGTGTAGGCGGGGCCCAAATGGATACGCAGTATTTT	CAWSVGGAQMDTQYF
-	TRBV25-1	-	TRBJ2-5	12	TGTGCCAGCAGAACAGGAACCAATGAGCAGTACTTC	CASRTGTNEQYF
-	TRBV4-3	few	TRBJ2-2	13	TGCGCCAGCAGCCAAGATCCAAGCGGGGAGCTGTTTTTT	CASSQDPSGELFF
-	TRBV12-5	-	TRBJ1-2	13	TGTGCTAGTGGTTTTAGTCCTAACTATGGCTACACCTTC	CASGFSPNYGYTF
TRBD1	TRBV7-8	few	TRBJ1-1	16	TGTGCCAGCAGCCCCCGGAGGGACAGGGGTGCCACTGAAGCTTTCTTT	CASSPRRDRGATEAFF
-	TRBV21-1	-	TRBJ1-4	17	TGTGCCAGCAGCGCTAATACAGGGGACCCAACTAATGAAAAACTGTTTTTT	CASSANTGDPTNEKLFF
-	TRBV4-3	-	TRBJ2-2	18	TGCGCCAGCAGCCAAGCGGCCCCCCTCGTTGATCCAACCGGGGAGCTGTTTTTT	CASSQAAPLVDPTGELFF
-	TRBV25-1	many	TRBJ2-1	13	TGTGCCAGAGATGAGGGAGGTGACAATGAGCAGTTCTTC	CARDEGGDNEQFF
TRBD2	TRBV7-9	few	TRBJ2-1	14	TGTGCCAGCAGCTTTGGTTCGGGGGGGGACGAGCAGTTCTTC	CASSFGSGGDEQFF
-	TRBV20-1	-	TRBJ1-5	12	TGCAGTGCCGAATCAGGCGATCGGCCCCAGCATTTT	CSAESGDRPQHF
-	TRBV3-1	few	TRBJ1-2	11	TGTGCCAGCAGCGACGGGGTAGGCTACACCTTC	CASSDGVGYTF
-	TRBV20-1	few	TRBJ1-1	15	TGCAGTGCTCCCCGAGGTGACAGCATGAACACTGAAGCTTTCTTT	CSAPRGDSMNTEAFF